This is a list of T cell receptor beta chains from one sample in a study of T cells in Graves' hyperthyroidism and ophthalmopathy. TCRdb re-derived calls from the multiplex PCR reads in MiXCR, one entry per CDR3 protein. Of about 210,000 distinct CDR3 sequences detected, about a sixth appear once; the ten largest clones hold around 47%. Specimen: blood. These receptors originate from a man aged 35-49 years with Graves' hyperthyroidism. CDR3s include the opening cysteine and the closing phenylalanine or tryptophan. Each record gives: CDR3 DNA, CDR3 protein, CDR3 length, clone size, V gene, D gene, J gene. A D gene is named only where the DNA matches it firmly. Not every row has a clone size; where given, it reads once, few, many or a size class.

cdr3_nt: TGTGCCAGCAGCTTCAGGGCAGGTAGCACAGATACGCAGTATTTT
cdr3_aa: CASSFRAGSTDTQYF
cdr3_length: 15
clone_size: many
v_call: TRBV7-2
d_call: .
j_call: TRBJ2-3

cdr3_nt: TGCGCCAGCAGCCTCGACTTCTATACAGGGGTAGGAGAGACCCAGTACTTC
cdr3_aa: CASSLDFYTGVGETQYF
cdr3_length: 17
clone_size: many
v_call: TRBV5-1
d_call: TRBD1
j_call: TRBJ2-5

cdr3_nt: TGCAGTGCTAGATCTGACAGGTGGAATTCACCCCTCCACTTT
cdr3_aa: CSARSDRWNSPLHF
cdr3_length: 14
clone_size: many
v_call: TRBV20-1
d_call: .
j_call: TRBJ1-6

cdr3_nt: TGTGCCAGCAGCGCCCGACAGGGGGGGCTCGGCGAGCAGTACTTC
cdr3_aa: CASSARQGGLGEQYF
cdr3_length: 15
clone_size: many
v_call: TRBV7-2
d_call: TRBD1
j_call: TRBJ2-7

cdr3_nt: TGTGCCAGCAGACTATCGTCCCTGGACAGGGGGCGCGGGGCGAACACCGGGGAGCTGTTTTTT
cdr3_aa: CASRLSSLDRGRGANTGELFF
cdr3_length: 21
clone_size: .
v_call: TRBV7-8
d_call: TRBD1
j_call: TRBJ2-2

cdr3_nt: TGTGCCACCAGTGATTGGACAGGGACAGAAGGCTACACCTTC
cdr3_aa: CATSDWTGTEGYTF
cdr3_length: 14
clone_size: many
v_call: TRBV24-1
d_call: TRBD1
j_call: TRBJ1-2

cdr3_nt: TGCGCCAGCAGCTTGACCTCCTCTGGGGCCAACGTCCTGACTTTC
cdr3_aa: CASSLTSSGANVLTF
cdr3_length: 15
clone_size: .
v_call: TRBV5-1
d_call: .
j_call: TRBJ2-6

cdr3_nt: TGTGCCAGCAGTTCCATCGTCTCTAGCACCGGGGAGCTGTTTTTT
cdr3_aa: CASSSIVSSTGELFF
cdr3_length: 15
clone_size: many
v_call: TRBV6-2/TRBV6-3
d_call: .
j_call: TRBJ2-2

cdr3_nt: TGTGCCAGCAGTGAAGCTGAGATTAGGACTAGCGGGGGGGCCGGGGAGCTGTTTTTT
cdr3_aa: CASSEAEIRTSGGAGELFF
cdr3_length: 19
clone_size: few
v_call: TRBV6-1
d_call: TRBD2
j_call: TRBJ2-2

cdr3_nt: TGTGCCAGCAGTCCCGGGACAGGGTACTATGGCTACACCTTC
cdr3_aa: CASSPGTGYYGYTF
cdr3_length: 14
clone_size: many
v_call: TRBV2
d_call: TRBD1
j_call: TRBJ1-2

cdr3_nt: TGTGCCAGCAGCTCCCGGGACAGGGCTCGCACCGGGGAGCTGTTTTTT
cdr3_aa: CASSSRDRARTGELFF
cdr3_length: 16
clone_size: many
v_call: TRBV7-2
d_call: TRBD1
j_call: TRBJ2-2

cdr3_nt: TGTGCCAGCAGCCAAGGAGGGACTAGCGGGGGGCGGAAAAACTACGAGCAGTACTTC
cdr3_aa: CASSQGGTSGGRKNYEQYF
cdr3_length: 19
clone_size: .
v_call: TRBV4-2
d_call: TRBD2
j_call: TRBJ2-7

cdr3_nt: TGCAGCGTTGAACAGACCAGGGGCCACAAGTATTTT
cdr3_aa: CSVEQTRGHKYF
cdr3_length: 12
clone_size: few
v_call: TRBV29-1
d_call: .
j_call: TRBJ2-3

cdr3_nt: TGTGCCAGCAGCGTAGATGGCGGGGTGTCCGATACGCAGTATTTT
cdr3_aa: CASSVDGGVSDTQYF
cdr3_length: 15
clone_size: .
v_call: TRBV9
d_call: .
j_call: TRBJ2-3

cdr3_nt: TGTGCCAGCAGTTTACGCAGGCGGGCGGCTAATGAAAAACTGTTTTTT
cdr3_aa: CASSLRRRAANEKLFF
cdr3_length: 16
clone_size: many
v_call: TRBV27
d_call: .
j_call: TRBJ1-4

cdr3_nt: TGTGCCAGCAGCTTAACAGCCAGCGGCACAGATACGCAGTATTTT
cdr3_aa: CASSLTASGTDTQYF
cdr3_length: 15
clone_size: few
v_call: TRBV11-1
d_call: .
j_call: TRBJ2-3

cdr3_nt: TGTGCCAGCAACCACCAATCGACTACCCAGGGAGAGCAGTACTTC
cdr3_aa: CASNHQSTTQGEQYF
cdr3_length: 15
clone_size: many
v_call: TRBV6-1
d_call: .
j_call: TRBJ2-7

cdr3_nt: TGTGCCAGCAGCCAGCTAGCACTTGGGGCCAACGTCCTGACTTTC
cdr3_aa: CASSQLALGANVLTF
cdr3_length: 15
clone_size: .
v_call: TRBV11-2
d_call: .
j_call: TRBJ2-6

cdr3_nt: TGTGCCAGCTCACCGGAGAGGAATGAAAAACTGTTTTTT
cdr3_aa: CASSPERNEKLFF
cdr3_length: 13
clone_size: few
v_call: TRBV18
d_call: .
j_call: TRBJ1-4

cdr3_nt: TGTGCCACCAGCAGAGGTGACACGTTCTTCAATGAGCAGTTCTTC
cdr3_aa: CATSRGDTFFNEQFF
cdr3_length: 15
clone_size: many
v_call: TRBV15
d_call: .
j_call: TRBJ2-1

cdr3_nt: TGTGCCAGCAGTACATCCTACGAGCAGTACTTC
cdr3_aa: CASSTSYEQYF
cdr3_length: 11
clone_size: many
v_call: TRBV6-1
d_call: .
j_call: TRBJ2-7

cdr3_nt: TGTGCCAGCAGTTCCCGGGACAGGGGACTCTCCTACGAGCAGTACTTC
cdr3_aa: CASSSRDRGLSYEQYF
cdr3_length: 16
clone_size: many
v_call: TRBV28
d_call: TRBD1
j_call: TRBJ2-7

cdr3_nt: TGTGCCAGCAGCCCCCCCCCCCATTCTGGGGCCAACGTCCTGACTTTC
cdr3_aa: CASSPPPHSGANVLTF
cdr3_length: 16
clone_size: many
v_call: TRBV7-3
d_call: .
j_call: TRBJ2-6

cdr3_nt: TGTGCCAGCAGTCCCATGGCATGGGGCTATGGCTACACCTTC
cdr3_aa: CASSPMAWGYGYTF
cdr3_length: 14
clone_size: few
v_call: TRBV6-1
d_call: .
j_call: TRBJ1-2

cdr3_nt: TGTGCCAGCAGTCGACAGGTCGGAGTAGGAGAGCAGTTCTTC
cdr3_aa: CASSRQVGVGEQFF
cdr3_length: 14
clone_size: .
v_call: TRBV12-3/TRBV12-4
d_call: .
j_call: TRBJ2-1

cdr3_nt: TGTGCCAGCAGCTCCCGGACAGGGGTCCCCGAGCAGTACTTC
cdr3_aa: CASSSRTGVPEQYF
cdr3_length: 14
clone_size: many
v_call: TRBV7-2
d_call: TRBD1
j_call: TRBJ2-7

cdr3_nt: TGCGCCAGCAGCTTGGACAGGGGGCATGGCTACACCTTC
cdr3_aa: CASSLDRGHGYTF
cdr3_length: 13
clone_size: few
v_call: TRBV5-1
d_call: TRBD1
j_call: TRBJ1-2

cdr3_nt: TGTGCCAGCAGTTCACTTGACAGGGACAAAAACATTCAGTACTTC
cdr3_aa: CASSSLDRDKNIQYF
cdr3_length: 15
clone_size: many
v_call: TRBV28
d_call: TRBD1
j_call: TRBJ2-4

cdr3_nt: TGTGCCAGCAGCGTAGGCGGGGACCGCACAGATACGCAGTATTTT
cdr3_aa: CASSVGGDRTDTQYF
cdr3_length: 15
clone_size: few
v_call: TRBV9
d_call: .
j_call: TRBJ2-3

cdr3_nt: TGTGCCACCAGCAGAGACTGGGACAGGGCGGACGAGCAGTACTTC
cdr3_aa: CATSRDWDRADEQYF
cdr3_length: 15
clone_size: large
v_call: TRBV15
d_call: TRBD1
j_call: TRBJ2-7

cdr3_nt: TGTGCCAGTAGTCCCGTTTGGACGGCTCATCGCCCCTACGAGCAGTACTTC
cdr3_aa: CASSPVWTAHRPYEQYF
cdr3_length: 17
clone_size: many
v_call: TRBV19
d_call: .
j_call: TRBJ2-7